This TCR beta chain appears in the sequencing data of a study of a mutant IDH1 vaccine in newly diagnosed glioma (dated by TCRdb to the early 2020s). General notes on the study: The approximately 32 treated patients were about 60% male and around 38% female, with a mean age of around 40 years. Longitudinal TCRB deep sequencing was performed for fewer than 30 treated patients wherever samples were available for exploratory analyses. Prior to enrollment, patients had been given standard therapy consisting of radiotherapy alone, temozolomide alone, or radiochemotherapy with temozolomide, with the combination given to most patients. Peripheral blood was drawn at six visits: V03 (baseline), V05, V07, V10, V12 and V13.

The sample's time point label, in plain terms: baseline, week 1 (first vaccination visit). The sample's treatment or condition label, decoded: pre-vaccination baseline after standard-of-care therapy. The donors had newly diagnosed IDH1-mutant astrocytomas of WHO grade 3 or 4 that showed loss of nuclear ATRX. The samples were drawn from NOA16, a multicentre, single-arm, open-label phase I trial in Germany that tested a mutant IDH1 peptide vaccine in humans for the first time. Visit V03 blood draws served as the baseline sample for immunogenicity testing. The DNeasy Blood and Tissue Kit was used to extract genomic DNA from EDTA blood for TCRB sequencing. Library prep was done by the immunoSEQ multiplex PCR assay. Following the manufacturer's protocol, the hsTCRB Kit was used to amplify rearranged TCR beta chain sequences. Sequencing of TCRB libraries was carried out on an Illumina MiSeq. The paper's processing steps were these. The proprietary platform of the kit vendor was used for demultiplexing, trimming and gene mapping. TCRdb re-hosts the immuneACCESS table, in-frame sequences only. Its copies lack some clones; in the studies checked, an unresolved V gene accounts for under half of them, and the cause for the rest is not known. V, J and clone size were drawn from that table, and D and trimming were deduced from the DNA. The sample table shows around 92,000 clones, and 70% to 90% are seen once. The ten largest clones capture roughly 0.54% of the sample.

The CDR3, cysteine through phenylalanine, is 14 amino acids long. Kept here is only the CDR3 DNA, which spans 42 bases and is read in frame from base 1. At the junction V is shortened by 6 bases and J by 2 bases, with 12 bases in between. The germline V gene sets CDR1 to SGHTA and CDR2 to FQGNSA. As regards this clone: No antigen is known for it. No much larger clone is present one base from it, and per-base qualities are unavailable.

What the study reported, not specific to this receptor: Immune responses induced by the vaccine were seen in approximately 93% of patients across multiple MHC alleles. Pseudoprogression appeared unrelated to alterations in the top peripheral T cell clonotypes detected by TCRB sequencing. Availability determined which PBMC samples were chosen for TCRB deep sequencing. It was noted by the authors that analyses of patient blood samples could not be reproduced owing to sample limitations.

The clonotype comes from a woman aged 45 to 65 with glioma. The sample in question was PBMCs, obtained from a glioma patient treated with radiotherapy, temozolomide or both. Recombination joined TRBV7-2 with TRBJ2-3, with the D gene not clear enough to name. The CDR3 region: CASSFGYPTDTQYF. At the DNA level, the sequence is TGTGCCAGCAGTTTTGGCTATCCCACAGATACGCAGTATTTT.